A single TCR beta chain is shown here with its context. As yet, its antigen is unknown. CD4+ T cells that had been cultured provided DNA sequenced with the Oncomine TCR Beta short-read assay. Via MiXCR, TCRdb re-called the PCR reads, giving one row per CDR3 protein. The sample consists of 12,000 or so distinct CDR3 sequences, nearly 80% of them appearing once. This entry is derived from a study of vaccination and CD4 T cells after COVID-19. Study-wide background: Comprising six males and four females, the convalescent participants counted two Hispanic individuals among them. Sampling that followed vaccination took place a median 72 days after dose two, within a range of 14 to 241. The control cultures got either a CEFX pool, an HIV-1 Nef pool, or no peptide at all.

Treatment of the sample: approximately 10-day PBMC culture with coronavirus spike peptide pools or control peptides (ViraFEST assay). Wells contained roughly 2.2 million PBMCs each, and these were cultured with around 10 IU/ml IL-2 and roughly 9.8 ug/ml peptide pools. V gave up 4 bases and J gave up 3 bases, with 19 bases separating them. The CDR3 runs to 16 residues. CDR1 and CDR2 from the germline V gene are DFQATT and SNEGSKA (reference sequence). Sequenced material: CD4+ T cells from blood, cultured in vitro. The chain recombines TRBV20-1 with TRBJ2-1, with D maybe TRBD2 (6 bases). The sequence was obtained from a human donor who had recovered from COVID-19. The CDR3 coding sequence is TGCAGTGCTACCCAACCCACTAGCAGCCACTACAATGAGCAGTTCTTC. It codes for CSATQPTSSHYNEQFF.